The T cell receptor beta chain described here comes from a study of CD8 T cells in ankylosing spondylitis. Overall study results and limits: Clones linked to disease were reported to show significant enrichment in matched ankylosing spondylitis synovial fluid. Seemingly characteristic of ankylosing spondylitis blood was a TCR beta motif consisting of about 8 highly homologous variants. Disease-linked clones were found to be CD8+ and relatively rare in peripheral blood. Before this, some motif variants had been reported in reactive arthritis synovial fluid and blood.

This CDR3 comprises 16 residues. CDR1 is MGHRA and CDR2 is YSYEKL in the germline V gene. V was clipped by 0 bases and J by 4 bases, with 15 bases between them. As for this clonotype: As yet, its antigen is unknown. This may stem from a read error, because a much larger clone lies one nucleotide away.

TCRdb re-called the 5' RACE reads through MiXCR, storing one row per CDR3 protein. In the table there are some 120,000 distinct CDR3 sequences, approximately 6.8% of which are singletons. The chain couples TRBV4-1 to TRBJ2-5; D possibly corresponds to TRBD1 (6 bases). This clonotype was sampled from a male donor with ankylosing spondylitis or in good health (not recorded which). The sequenced sample consisted of blood, either unsorted or a sorted T cell fraction (not recorded which). The CDR3 is CASSQDLGAGLETQYF. As DNA, the CDR3 is TGCGCCAGCAGCCAAGATTTGGGGGCCGGCCTAGAGACCCAGTACTTC.